This T cell receptor beta chain is from a study of shared clonotypes between healthy human individuals. This table comes from immunoSEQ multiplex PCR, and its TCRdb copy is limited to in-frame clones, with some not included. The table includes nearly 2 million clones, around 96% detected once. CD45RO-negative cells were positively selected for CCR7, leaving out terminally differentiated effector memory CD45RA+ cells. Germline lookup yields CDR1 SGDLS and CDR2 YYNGEE. There are 14 residues in the CDR3. Between the trimmed V and J ends, which lost 0 bases and 6 bases, there was a span of 13 bases. Overall study results and limits: Lower generation probabilities were found for non-shared clonotypes than for those shared by all four donors. It was the few donors that limited the genetic and exposure-history diversity represented. At large depth, rarefaction still showed sorted-subset sequencing to be incomplete. Across subsets, estimated richness was generally greater for naive than for memory populations.

This clone was counted once. Its specificity is unknown. The sequence came from a man between 18 and 29 years old in good health. The specimen sequenced was naive CD8+ T cells sorted from blood. V gene TRBV9 combines with J gene TRBJ2-7; perhaps D is TRBD1 or TRBD2 (6 bases each). The CDR3 nucleotides read TGTGCCAGCAGCGTAGGGGGGGACACGTTCGAGCAGTACTTC. This codes for CASSVGGDTFEQYF. Variable domain in full (rest from reference TRBV9 and TRBJ2-7): DSGVTQTPKHLITATGQRVTLRCSPRSGDLSVYWYQQSLDQGLQFLIQYYNGEERAKGNILERFSAQQFPDLHSELNLSSLELGDSALYFCASSVGGDTFEQYFGPGTRLTVT.